These T cell receptor beta chains were read from a single sample in a study of T cells expressing NK-cell markers. TCRdb reworked the 5' RACE reads into one entry per CDR3 protein, no DNA. The sample table includes about 160,000 distinct CDR3 sequences. Material for sequencing was blood T cells: a sorted CD56 or NKG2C T cell subset, CD4+ or CD8+ T cells, or bulk PBMC T cells (not recorded which). The receptors come from a man between 18 and 69 years old in good health. Both conserved end residues are part of each CDR3. Each record gives: J gene, V gene, CDR3 protein.

j_call: TRBJ2-1; v_call: TRBV19; cdr3_aa: CASSTHYNSYNEQFF
j_call: TRBJ1-4; v_call: TRBV20-1; cdr3_aa: CSATGGGEKLFF
j_call: TRBJ2-3; v_call: TRBV10-3; cdr3_aa: CAIGALWSSTDTQYF
j_call: TRBJ2-5; v_call: TRBV13; cdr3_aa: CASSGTSGGAWETQYF
j_call: TRBJ2-5; v_call: TRBV9; cdr3_aa: CASSRLGLAGWETQYF
j_call: TRBJ2-5; v_call: TRBV2; cdr3_aa: CASSEERGNRDEETQYF
j_call: TRBJ1-2; v_call: TRBV27; cdr3_aa: CASSSLPGQGLDGYTF
j_call: TRBJ2-7; v_call: TRBV7-9; cdr3_aa: CASSQALVLPIYEQYF
j_call: TRBJ2-1; v_call: TRBV30; cdr3_aa: CAWSVGTVNEQFF
j_call: TRBJ1-3; v_call: TRBV10-3; cdr3_aa: CAISTTGSSSGNTIYF
j_call: TRBJ1-6; v_call: TRBV19; cdr3_aa: CASVTGARSPLHF
j_call: TRBJ2-1; v_call: TRBV12-3/TRBV12-4; cdr3_aa: CASSPHDRNEQFF
j_call: TRBJ2-2; v_call: TRBV7-9; cdr3_aa: CASSFFGAAGELFF
j_call: TRBJ2-1; v_call: TRBV7-8; cdr3_aa: CASSTTGAFYNEQFF